This T cell receptor (beta chain) was found in a study of blood T cell repertoires in COVID-19. Overall study: Samples representing acute and convalescent COVID-19 were sourced from the United States, Italy and Spain. Nucleic acid was either cDNA or gDNA, and it came from T cells, B-cell-depleted T cells, or PBMCs.

J lost 10 bases, V lost 6 bases, and 7 bases had no gene match. This CDR3 spans 13 amino acids. Germline V gene lookup returns CDR1 MDHEN and CDR2 SYDVKM. Authors' methods: Estimation of nucleated cell counts relied on the amplification of reference gene primers. The assay was immunoSEQ multiplex PCR, and TCRdb's table has in-frame clones only and misses some. That table is the source of V, J and clone size, and D and trimming were worked out from the DNA. The sample includes about 190,000 clones, 75% to 90% seen only once; the top ten take 6.7%. Sequencing input: peripheral blood. The rearrangement links TRBV28 to TRBJ1-4; TRBD1 matches at 8 bases. This TCR was sampled from a middle-aged man with acute or convalescent COVID-19. The CDR3 sequence: CASRDREESKLFF. DNA for the CDR3: TGTGCCAGCAGGGACAGGGAGGAATCAAAACTGTTTTTT. Full variable domain (outside the CDR3, taken from reference TRBV28 and TRBJ1-4): DVKVTQSSRYLVKRTGEKVFLECVQDMDHENMFWYRQDPGLGLRLIYFSYDVKMKEKGDIPEGYSVSREKKERFSLILESASTNQTSMYLCASRDREESKLFFGSGTQLSVL.